The sequence of this TCR beta chain was determined in a study of blood T cell repertoires in COVID-19. Profiling relied on immunoSEQ multiplex PCR, and the TCRdb table lists in-frame clones only, not all of them. In the table there are more than 60,000 clones, 90% of which are singletons. This clone was observed a single time. The sequenced sample consisted of peripheral blood. The origin of this receptor is a man aged 50 to 59 with acute or convalescent COVID-19.

In DNA, the CDR3 is TGTGCCACCCTAGACCCCTTAGCCAAAAACATTCAGTACTTC. It yields the protein CATLDPLAKNIQYF. V and J are TRBV10-3 and TRBJ2-4; unclear D gene. Looked up from germline, CDR1 is ENHRY and CDR2 is SYGVKD. CDR3 size: 14 residues. Trimming removed 10 bases at V and 0 bases at J, with 13 bases between.